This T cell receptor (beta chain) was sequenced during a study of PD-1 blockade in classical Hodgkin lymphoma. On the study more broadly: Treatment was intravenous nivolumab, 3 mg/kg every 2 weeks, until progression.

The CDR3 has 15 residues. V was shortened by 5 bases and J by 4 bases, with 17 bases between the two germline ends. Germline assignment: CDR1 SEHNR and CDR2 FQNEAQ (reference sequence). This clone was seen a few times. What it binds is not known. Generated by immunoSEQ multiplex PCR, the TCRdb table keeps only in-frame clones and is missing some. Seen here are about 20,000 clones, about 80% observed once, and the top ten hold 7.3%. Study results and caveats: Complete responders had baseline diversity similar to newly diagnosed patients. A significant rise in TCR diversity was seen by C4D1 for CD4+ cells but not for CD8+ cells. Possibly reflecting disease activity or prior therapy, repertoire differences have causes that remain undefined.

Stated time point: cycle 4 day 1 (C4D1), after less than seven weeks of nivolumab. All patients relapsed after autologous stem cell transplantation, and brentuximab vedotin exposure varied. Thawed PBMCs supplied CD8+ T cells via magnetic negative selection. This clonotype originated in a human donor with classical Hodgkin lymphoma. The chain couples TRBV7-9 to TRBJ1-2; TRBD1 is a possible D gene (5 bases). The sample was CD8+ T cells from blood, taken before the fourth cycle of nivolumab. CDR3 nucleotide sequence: TGTGCCAGCAGCGCCGCTAACGGACACCTCTATGGCTACACCTTC. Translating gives CASSAANGHLYGYTF.